Below are 9 T cell receptor beta chains sequenced from a single sample in a study of blood T cell repertoires in COVID-19. Profiled with immunoSEQ multiplex PCR; TCRdb holds only in-frame clones, not every one. The table has hundreds of thousands of clones, 75% to 90% seen once. What was sequenced was PBMCs or T cells enriched from blood (not recorded which). Source of these receptors: a woman under 40 with acute COVID-19.

The V gene is TRBV29-1, the J gene TRBJ1-2, with D perhaps matching TRBD1 (6 bases). V lost 4 bases and J lost 2, with 11 bases in between. The V gene's germline CDR1 is SQVTM and CDR2 ANQGSEA. The CDR3 loop spans 13 amino acids. The CDR3 DNA is TGCAGCGTTGTGAACAGGGCGAACTATGGCTACACCTTC. This codes for CSVVNRANYGYTF.

This clone was detected once. The rearrangement joins TRBV5-4 to TRBJ2-1, with D possibly matching TRBD2 (6 bases). The V end was cut by 0 bases, the J end by 5 bases, with 9 bases between. The germline CDR1 and CDR2 sequences are SGHNT and YYREEE (reference sequence). This CDR3 is built from 14 residues. The CDR3 protein is CASSLARGNNEQFF. CDR3 nucleotide sequence: TGTGCCAGCAGCTTGGCCCGGGGGAACAATGAGCAGTTCTTC.

The chain couples TRBV5-8 to TRBJ2-2; TRBD2 matches at 13 bases. V lost 4 bases and J lost 6; bases outside the gene matches: 3. This CDR3 contains 15 residues. Germline loops: CDR1 SGHTS, CDR2 YDEGEE. The CDR3 DNA reads as TGTGCCAGCAGCCAACTAGCGGGAGGGCCCGGGGAGCTGTTTTTT. It is translated as CASSQLAGGPGELFF.

The chain carries TRBV2 and TRBJ2-2; tentatively, D is TRBD1 (6 bases). Trimming removed 9 bases from V and 0 bases from J, with 11 bases in between. This CDR3 is built from 14 residues. Germline CDR1 reads SNHLY; CDR2 reads FYNNEI. CDR3 protein: CARGGPTNTGELFF. CDR3 sequence (DNA): TGTGCCAGAGGGGGACCGACGAACACCGGGGAGCTGTTTTTT.

The chain combines TRBV7-9 with TRBJ1-1; 7 bases fit TRBD1. The CDR3 spans 16 residues. V dropped 2 bases and J dropped 0; count of bases not matched to a gene: 6. Germline V gives CDR1 SEHNR, CDR2 FQNEAQ (reference sequence). CDR3 sequence reads: CASSLLGTEMNTEAFF. CDR3 sequence (DNA): TGTGCCAGCAGCTTATTAGGGACAGAGATGAACACTGAAGCTTTCTTT.

This clone was detected a few times. The rearrangement links TRBV5-1 to TRBJ2-2, with D maybe TRBD2 (5 bases). The CDR3 is made up of 16 amino acids. Germline V gives CDR1 SGHRS, CDR2 YFSETQ. The ends were cut back, 3 bases at V and 1 base at J, with 13 bases in the middle. CDR3 DNA: TGCGCCAGCAGCTCGGACTGGGGTCGGAACACCGGGGAGCTGTTTTTT. The encoded protein is CASSSDWGRNTGELFF.

In its sample, this clone was seen a few times. This sequence joins TRBV20-1 and TRBJ2-7; the D gene is possibly TRBD2 (5 bases). CDR3 length: 14 residues. CDR1 is DFQATT, CDR2 SNEGSKA, per germline (reference sequence). V lost 3 bases to trimming and J lost 0 bases, with 12 bases between them. CDR3 bases: TGCAGTGCTAGTGGGCTAGCTTTCTCCTACGAGCAGTACTTC. Its translation: CSASGLAFSYEQYF.

V is TRBV4-1 and J is TRBJ1-5, with D possibly matching TRBD1 (6 bases). The CDR3 has 17 residues. V lost 0 bases and J 0 bases, leaving 12 bases between the germline ends. CDR1 is MGHRA, CDR2 YSYEKL, per germline. Written as DNA, the CDR3 is TGCGCCAGCAGCCAAGAAAAGACAGGTTATAGCAATCAGCCCCAGCATTTT. This codes for CASSQEKTGYSNQPQHF.

This chain links TRBV27 with TRBJ2-1, with 12 bases lining up with TRBD2. CDR3 size: 18 residues. V was clipped by 2 bases and J by 3 bases; unmatched bases: 8. Looked up from germline, CDR1 is MNHEY and CDR2 is SMNVEV (reference sequence). Here the CDR3 reads CASSLDGLAGSIYNEQFF. CDR3 bases: TGTGCCAGCAGTTTAGACGGACTAGCGGGGTCTATCTACAATGAGCAGTTCTTC.